Presented here are 22 T cell receptor beta chains from one specimen sequenced in a study of T cell changes during pregnancy in multiple sclerosis. Some clones are missing from TCRdb's copy, which holds only in-frame ones; the method was immunoSEQ multiplex PCR. The sample has about 67,000 clones, 92% seen once. The source was peripheral blood, collected after pregnancy. The receptor set was obtained from a female donor with multiple sclerosis, enrolled in a pregnancy study.

V and J are TRBV18 and TRBJ1-1; TRBD1 is a possible D gene (5 bases). The length of the CDR3 is 15 residues. Germline V lookup: CDR1 KGHSH, CDR2 LQKENI. V lost 2 bases, J lost 4 bases, and 14 bases lay in between. The chain's CDR3 is CASSPNKGRSTEAFF. Here the CDR3 DNA reads TGTGCCAGCTCACCAAATAAGGGGAGGAGCACTGAAGCTTTCTTT.

The V gene is TRBV7-2, the J gene TRBJ2-7, with 9 nucleotides matching TRBD1. The germline CDR1 and CDR2 sequences are SGHTA and FQGNSA. V dropped 4 bases and J dropped 4; count of bases not matched to a gene: 5. The CDR3 totals 14 residues. The chain's CDR3 is CASSSGQGYYEQYF. CDR3 DNA: TGTGCCAGCAGCTCGGGACAGGGCTATTACGAGCAGTACTTC.

The chain employs TRBV7-9 and TRBJ2-7; the match to TRBD1 covers 8 bases. This CDR3 comprises 13 residues. The germline V gene encodes CDR1 SEHNR and CDR2 FQNEAQ (reference sequence). V shed 5 bases and J 7 bases; nucleotides not matched to a gene: 7. The CDR3 spells CASSPRDRWEQYF. The DNA of the CDR3 is TGTGCCAGCAGCCCCCGGGACAGGTGGGAGCAGTACTTC.

In nucleotides, the CDR3 is TGTGCCAGCAGGACTAGCGGCTCCTACGAGCAGTACTTC. This sequence encodes CASRTSGSYEQYF. The chain is built from TRBV28 and TRBJ2-7; 9 positions agree with TRBD2. The CDR3 spans 13 residues. With 6 bases clipped from V and 0 bases from J, the junction kept 0 bases outside the gene matches. Germline V gives CDR1 MDHEN, CDR2 SYDVKM.

The J gene is TRBJ2-7, the V gene TRBV5-4, with a tentative D call TRBD1 (5 bases). This CDR3 is built from 15 residues. Germline lookup yields CDR1 SGHNT and CDR2 YYREEE (reference sequence). Trimming took off 1 base at V and 6 bases at J, with 17 bases between the two ends. CDR3 in amino acids: CASSLTNVQGSEQYF. In nucleotides, the CDR3 is TGTGCCAGCAGCTTGACAAACGTCCAGGGATCCGAGCAGTACTTC.

The rearrangement joins TRBV7-3 to TRBJ2-1; perhaps TRBD2 as D (6 bases). Germline CDR1 reads SGHTA; CDR2 reads FQGTGA. This CDR3 comprises 13 residues. V was trimmed by 2 bases and J by 6 bases, leaving 8 bases between them. CDR3 bases: TGTGCCAGCAGCTTATTTAGCGGCAATGAGCAGTTCTTC. Translated: CASSLFSGNEQFF.

The chain recombines TRBV7-9 with TRBJ2-3; 12 nucleotides line up with TRBD2. The CDR3 has 16 amino acids. Unmatched junction bases numbered 8, after V lost 5 bases and J lost 5 bases. Germline values: CDR1 SEHNR, CDR2 FQNEAQ (reference sequence). The CDR3 DNA reads TGTGCCAGCAGCGTCGGACTAGCGGGAAAGGTAGATACGCAGTATTTT. Protein: CASSVGLAGKVDTQYF.

The chain has TRBV10-1 and TRBJ2-1; possibly TRBD1 for D (6 bases). This CDR3 region has 15 residues. Germline V gene sequence: CDR1 WNHNN, CDR2 SYGVQD (reference sequence). The V gene lost 5 bases and the J gene lost 4 bases, with 15 bases spanning the gap. CDR3 sequence: CASSPTGKEYNEQFF. CDR3 DNA sequence: TGCGCCAGCAGTCCCACAGGGAAAGAGTACAATGAGCAGTTCTTC.

A note on this clone: Compared with germline, one end of the junction differs, possibly owing to a read error. The chain links TRBV13 to TRBJ2-2; 14 bases agree with TRBD2. Germline V lookup: CDR1 PRHDT, CDR2 FYEKMQ (reference sequence). The CDR3 loop spans 16 amino acids. This chain's CDR3 is CASSLGTSGSPGELFF. For the CDR3, the DNA is TGTGCCAGCAGCCTAGGGACTAGCGGGAGCCCCGGGGAGCTGTTTTTT.

The chain recombines TRBV19 with TRBJ2-2; 12 bases align to TRBD1. The CDR3 sequence is 18 residues long. From germline, CDR1 is LNHDA and CDR2 SQIVND (reference sequence). Trimming took 7 bases from V and 4 from J; bases not matched to a gene: 13. DNA for the CDR3: TGTGCCAGTACCTCACGGGGACAGGGGGCTAGGATCACCGGGGAGCTGTTTTTT. This translates into CASTSRGQGARITGELFF.

V is TRBV4-1 and J is TRBJ2-7; the match to TRBD1 covers 7 bases. Germline trimming cut 3 bases from V and 3 bases from J; bases unmatched to any gene: 8. The CDR3 consists of 15 residues. Germline V gives CDR1 MGHRA, CDR2 YSYEKL. The CDR3 nucleotides are TGCGCCAGCAGCCATATGCAGGGGGATGACTACGAGCAGTACTTC. This gives the protein CASSHMQGDDYEQYF.

The chain recombines TRBV5-4 with TRBJ2-5; 8 nucleotides align to TRBD2. The junction had 15 bases not matched to a gene; V was cut back by 4 bases and J by 4 bases. The CDR3 loop spans 17 amino acids. The germline V gene encodes CDR1 SGHNT and CDR2 YYREEE (reference sequence). The DNA for the CDR3 is TGTGCCAGCAGCCCACCTCCGGGACTAGGAGGACGAGAGACCCAGTACTTC. Its translation: CASSPPPGLGGRETQYF.

This chain joins TRBV27 and TRBJ2-7; 11 nucleotides line up with TRBD2. Germline values: CDR1 MNHEY, CDR2 SMNVEV (reference sequence). J was trimmed by 2 bases and V by 5 bases; bases with no gene match: 5. This CDR3 region has 15 residues. The CDR3 coding sequence is TGTGCCAGCAGTCCGAATAGCGGGAGGGCCTACGAGCAGTACTTC. Protein sequence: CASSPNSGRAYEQYF.

This clone came up once. The chain couples TRBV2 to TRBJ2-3; D is perhaps TRBD1 (6 bases). Deletions cut 6 bases from V and 4 bases from J, with 26 bases between. The CDR3 is made up of 18 amino acids. Germline-derived CDR1 and CDR2 are SNHLY and FYNNEI. The CDR3 DNA reads as TGTGCCAGCAGCCAGAGGGGGAGAGGGGTAATTTCTCCAGATACGCAGTATTTT. Translation gives CASSQRGRGVISPDTQYF.

The V and J genes are TRBV19 and TRBJ2-1; D perhaps matches TRBD2 (5 bases). Germline V gene data show CDR1 as LNHDA and CDR2 as SQIVND (reference sequence). CDR3 length: 13 amino acids. Trimming left V 5 bases short and J 14 bases short, with 19 bases between. The CDR3 spells CASSPRTEPGKFF. The CDR3 DNA sequence: TGTGCCAGTAGTCCCCGGACCGAGCCGGGGAAGTTCTTC.

V usage is TRBV9 and J usage is TRBJ2-2; D ambiguous. This CDR3 region has 14 residues. Germline values: CDR1 SGDLS, CDR2 YYNGEE. Trimming removed 0 bases from V and 7 bases from J, with 10 bases in between. The CDR3 DNA reads as TGTGCCAGCAGCGTAGGTCTAGATGGCGGGGAGCTGTTTTTT. This codes for CASSVGLDGGELFF.

The chain employs TRBV14 and TRBJ2-2; TRBD2 agrees at 14 bases. The germline gives CDR1 SGHDN, CDR2 FVKESK. After removal of 4 bases from V and 4 bases from J, the junction contained 17 bases not matched to a gene. This CDR3 has 21 residues. The CDR3 here is CASSPLHWGLAGEGSTGELFF. DNA of the CDR3: TGTGCCAGCAGCCCCCTTCACTGGGGACTAGCGGGAGAAGGTAGCACCGGGGAGCTGTTTTTT. The full variable domain, in which reference TRBV14 and TRBJ2-2 provide the parts outside the CDR3, is EAGVTQFPSHSVIEKGQTVTLRCDPISGHDNLYWYRRVMGKEIKFLLHFVKESKQDESGMPNNRFLAERTGGTYSTLKVQPAELEDSGVYFCASSPLHWGLAGEGSTGELFFGEGSRLTVL.

The chain couples TRBV28 to TRBJ1-3; 8 positions match TRBD1. V lost 5 bases to trimming and J lost 1 base; unmatched junction nucleotides: 10. CDR1 MDHEN and CDR2 SYDVKM come from the germline V gene. CDR3 length: 17 amino acids. As DNA, the CDR3 is TGTGCCAGCAGTCAGGACAGGGTCGAGCCGTCTGGAAACACCATATATTTT. As protein: CASSQDRVEPSGNTIYF.

The J gene is TRBJ2-3, the V gene TRBV5-4, with 7 bases lining up with TRBD2. J gave up 4 bases and V 1 base, and 6 bases lay outside the gene matches. The CDR3 is 15 residues long. Germline V gene lookup returns CDR1 SGHNT and CDR2 YYREEE (reference sequence). The CDR3 DNA follows: TGTGCCAGCAGCTTGCTGCGGGAGCGGGCAGATACGCAGTATTTT. Protein product: CASSLLRERADTQYF.

This clone occurred once. The chain joins TRBV9 to TRBJ1-3; D gene uncertain. V lost 7 bases and J lost 2, with 10 bases in between. The CDR3 totals 13 residues. Germline values: CDR1 SGDLS, CDR2 YYNGEE. In nucleotides, the CDR3 is TGTGCCAGCCGGGAGATACCTGGAAACACCATATATTTT. Its translation: CASREIPGNTIYF.

The CDR3 DNA reads TGTGCCAGCAGTGTAAAGGGGGGCACAGATACGCAGTATTTT. This gives the protein CASSVKGGTDTQYF. V and J are TRBV6-4 and TRBJ2-3; maybe TRBD1 (6 bases). This CDR3 is 14 amino acids long. Per germline, CDR1 MRHNA and CDR2 SNTAGT. Trimming pared 4 bases from V and 1 base from J, leaving 9 bases between.

The chain uses TRBV28 and TRBJ2-3; TRBD2 matches at 10 bases. The germline V gene encodes CDR1 MDHEN and CDR2 SYDVKM. The trim removed 5 bases at V and 5 bases at J, leaving 4 bases unmatched. The CDR3 totals 14 residues. CDR3 sequence: CASSKREGRDTQYF. The CDR3 bases are TGTGCCAGCAGTAAGCGGGAGGGGCGAGATACGCAGTATTTT.